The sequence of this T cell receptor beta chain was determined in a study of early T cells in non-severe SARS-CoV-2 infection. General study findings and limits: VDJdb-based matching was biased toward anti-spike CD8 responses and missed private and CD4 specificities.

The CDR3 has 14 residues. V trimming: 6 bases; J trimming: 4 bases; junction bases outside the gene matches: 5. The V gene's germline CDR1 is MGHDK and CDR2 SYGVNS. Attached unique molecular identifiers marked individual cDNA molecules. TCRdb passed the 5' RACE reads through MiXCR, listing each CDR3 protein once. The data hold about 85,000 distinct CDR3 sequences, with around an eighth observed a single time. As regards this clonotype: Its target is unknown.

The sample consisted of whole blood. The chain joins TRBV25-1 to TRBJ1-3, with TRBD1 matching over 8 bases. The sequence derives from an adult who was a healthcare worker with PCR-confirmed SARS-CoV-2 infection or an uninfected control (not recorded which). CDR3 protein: CASRRTGPGNTIYF. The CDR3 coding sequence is TGTGCCAGCAGAAGGACAGGGCCGGGAAACACCATATATTTT.